This T cell receptor beta chain was identified during a study of spatial heterogeneity in lung cancer. Study context: Across the raw uncorrected reads, a unique TCR and UMI combination was observed, on average, more than ten times.

The time point denotes: sample taken at primary tumor resection. Unsorted samples of tumor, nontumor lung or frozen PBMC had their whole RNA sequenced. Germline values: CDR1 GTSNPN, CDR2 SVGIG (reference sequence). CDR3 length: 15 residues. The trim removed 3 bases at V and 2 bases at J, leaving 2 bases unmatched. Regarding the study as a whole: Among blood samples, ubiquitous expanded tumor TCRs appeared more at resection than at follow-up.

This clonotype was seen ten or more times. The antigen remains unidentified. TCR cDNA molecules each carried a unique molecular identifier. MiXCR, applied by TCRdb to the 5' RACE reads, yields one record per CDR3 protein. Of 26,000 or so distinct CDR3 sequences in the sample, about 8.8% were seen once. The TCR originated in a female donor with early-stage non-small cell lung cancer. Source: PBMCs, taken at surgery. J is TRBJ2-5 and V is TRBV30, with 14 bases matching TRBD2. In nucleotides, the CDR3 is TGTGCCTGGAGCGGACTAGCGGGGGGACAAGAGACCCAGTACTTC. This encodes CAWSGLAGGQETQYF.